This paragraph covers one T cell receptor beta chain sequence. What it recognizes is unknown. This specimen belongs to a study of cytomegalovirus exposure and HLA in healthy donors. Broader study findings: Later, an analysis showed that TCR beta chains associated with HLA were more clonally expanded than others that were equally common. 164 TCR beta chains were listed as cytomegalovirus-associated.

The PCR employed 60 Vbeta primers together with 13 Jbeta primers. Generated by immunoSEQ multiplex PCR, the TCRdb table keeps only in-frame clones and is missing some. The data show about 74,000 clones, around 70% seen once. This CDR3 is 14 amino acids long. The V gene end was trimmed by 5 bases and the J gene end by 1 base; junction bases not matched to a gene: 3. Germline V gene lookup returns CDR1 SEHNR and CDR2 FQNEAQ (reference sequence). The clonotype was recovered from a middle-aged woman in good health and CMV-seropositive. The chain employs TRBV7-9 and TRBJ1-1; TRBD1 matches 8 bases. Sequenced sample: PBMCs. Here the CDR3 reads CASSGQGQNTEAFF. CDR3 in DNA: TGTGCCAGCAGCGGACAGGGCCAGAACACTGAAGCTTTCTTT. Full variable domain (remainder filled in from reference TRBV7-9 and TRBJ1-1): DTGVSQNPRHKITKRGQNVTFRCDPISEHNRLYWYRQTLGQGPEFLTYFQNEAQLEKSRLLSDRFSAERPKGSFSTLEIQRTEQGDSAMYLCASSGQGQNTEAFFGQGTRLTVV.